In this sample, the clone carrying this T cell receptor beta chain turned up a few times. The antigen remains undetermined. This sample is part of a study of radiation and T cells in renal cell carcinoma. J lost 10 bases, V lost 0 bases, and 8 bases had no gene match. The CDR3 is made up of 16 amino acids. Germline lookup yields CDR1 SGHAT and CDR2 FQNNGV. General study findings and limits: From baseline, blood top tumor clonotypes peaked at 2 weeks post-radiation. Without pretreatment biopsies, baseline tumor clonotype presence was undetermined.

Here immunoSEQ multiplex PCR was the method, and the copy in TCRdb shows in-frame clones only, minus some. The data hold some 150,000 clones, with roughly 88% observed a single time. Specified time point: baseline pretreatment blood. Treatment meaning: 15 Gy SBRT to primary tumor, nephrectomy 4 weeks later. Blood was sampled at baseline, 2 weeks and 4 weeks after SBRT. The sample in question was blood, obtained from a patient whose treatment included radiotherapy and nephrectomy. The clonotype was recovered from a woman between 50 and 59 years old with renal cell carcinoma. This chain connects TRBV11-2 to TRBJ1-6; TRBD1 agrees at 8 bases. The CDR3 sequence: CASSLEDRVGISPLHF. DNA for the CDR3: TGTGCCAGCAGCTTAGAGGACAGGGTGGGGATATCACCCCTCCACTTT.